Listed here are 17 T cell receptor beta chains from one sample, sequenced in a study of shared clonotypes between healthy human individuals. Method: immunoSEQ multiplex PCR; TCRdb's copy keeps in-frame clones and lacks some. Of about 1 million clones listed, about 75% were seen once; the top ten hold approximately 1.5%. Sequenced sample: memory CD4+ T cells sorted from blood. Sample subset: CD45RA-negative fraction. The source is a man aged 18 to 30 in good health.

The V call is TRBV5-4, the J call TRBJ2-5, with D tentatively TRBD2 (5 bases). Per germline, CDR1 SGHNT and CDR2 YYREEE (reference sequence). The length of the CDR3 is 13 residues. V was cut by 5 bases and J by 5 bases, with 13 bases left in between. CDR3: CASSSAPGETQYF. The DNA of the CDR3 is TGTGCCAGCAGTTCCGCCCCGGGGGAGACCCAGTACTTC.

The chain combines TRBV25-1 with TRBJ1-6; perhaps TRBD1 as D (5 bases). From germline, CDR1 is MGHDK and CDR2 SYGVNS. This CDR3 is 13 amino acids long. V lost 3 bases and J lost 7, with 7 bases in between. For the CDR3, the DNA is TGTGCCAGCAGTGACAGGGTGAATTCACCCCTCCACTTT. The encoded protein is CASSDRVNSPLHF.

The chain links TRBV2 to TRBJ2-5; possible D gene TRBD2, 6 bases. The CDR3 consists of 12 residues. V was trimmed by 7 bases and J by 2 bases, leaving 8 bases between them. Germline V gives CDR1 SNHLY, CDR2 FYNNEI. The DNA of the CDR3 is TGTGCCAGCACTCGGGAGCAAGAGACCCAGTACTTC. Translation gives CASTREQETQYF.

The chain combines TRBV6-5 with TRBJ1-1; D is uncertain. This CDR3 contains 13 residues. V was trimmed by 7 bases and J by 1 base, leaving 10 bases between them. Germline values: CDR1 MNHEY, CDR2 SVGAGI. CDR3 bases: TGTGCCAGCAAAAGATGGGGGAACACTGAAGCTTTCTTT. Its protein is CASKRWGNTEAFF.

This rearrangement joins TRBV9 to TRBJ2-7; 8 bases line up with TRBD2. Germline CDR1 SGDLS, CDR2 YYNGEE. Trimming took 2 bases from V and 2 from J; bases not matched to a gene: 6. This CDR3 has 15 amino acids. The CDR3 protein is CASSVGSGIAYEQYF. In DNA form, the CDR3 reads TGTGCCAGCAGCGTCGGTAGCGGGATCGCCTACGAGCAGTACTTC.

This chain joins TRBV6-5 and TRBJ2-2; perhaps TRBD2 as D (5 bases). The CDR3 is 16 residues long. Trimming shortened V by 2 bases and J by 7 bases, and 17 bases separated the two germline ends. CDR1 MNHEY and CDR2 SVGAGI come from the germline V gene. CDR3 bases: TGTGCCAGCAGTTACCTGACCTCGGGATTGAACGGGGAGCTGTTTTTT. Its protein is CASSYLTSGLNGELFF.

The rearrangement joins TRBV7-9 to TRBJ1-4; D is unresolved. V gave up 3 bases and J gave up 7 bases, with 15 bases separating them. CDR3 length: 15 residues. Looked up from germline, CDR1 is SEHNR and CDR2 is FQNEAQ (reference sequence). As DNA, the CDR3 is TGTGCCAGCAGCTTGGCCCCTAGCCAGACTGAAAAACTGTTTTTT. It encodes CASSLAPSQTEKLFF. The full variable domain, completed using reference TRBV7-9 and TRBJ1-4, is DTGVSQNPRHKITKRGQNVTFRCDPISEHNRLYWYRQTLGQGPEFLTYFQNEAQLEKSRLLSDRFSAERPKGSFSTLEIQRTEQGDSAMYLCASSLAPSQTEKLFFGSGTQLSVL.

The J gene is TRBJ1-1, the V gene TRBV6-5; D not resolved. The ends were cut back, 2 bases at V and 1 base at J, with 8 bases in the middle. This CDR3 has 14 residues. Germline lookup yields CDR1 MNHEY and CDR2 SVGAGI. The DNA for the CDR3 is TGTGCCAGCAGTTACGCAGAAGCGAACACTGAAGCTTTCTTT. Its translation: CASSYAEANTEAFF.

The CDR3 here is CASSVGTVGETQYF. In DNA, the CDR3 is TGTGCCAGCAGCGTGGGGACAGTGGGAGAGACCCAGTACTTC. The genes are TRBV9 and TRBJ2-5; TRBD1 matches 7 bases. The J segment lost 4 bases and the V segment lost 2 bases, leaving 5 bases of the junction unmatched. CDR3 length equals 14 residues. CDR1 and CDR2 from the germline V gene are SGDLS and YYNGEE.

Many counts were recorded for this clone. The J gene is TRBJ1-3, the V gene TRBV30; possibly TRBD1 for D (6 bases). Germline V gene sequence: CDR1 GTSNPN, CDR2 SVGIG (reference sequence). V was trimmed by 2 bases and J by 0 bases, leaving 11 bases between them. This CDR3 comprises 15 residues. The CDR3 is CAWSQGHSSGNTIYF. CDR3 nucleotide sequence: TGTGCCTGGAGTCAGGGGCACAGCTCTGGAAACACCATATATTTT.

CDR3 amino acids: CASSYGTGSNNEQFF. The CDR3 DNA is TGTGCCAGCAGTTACGGGACAGGGTCGAACAATGAGCAGTTCTTC. The chain combines TRBV6-5 with TRBJ2-1, with TRBD1 matching 9 bases. V shed 2 bases and J 5 bases; nucleotides not matched to a gene: 4. Germline CDR1 is MNHEY and CDR2 is SVGAGI. This CDR3 spans 15 amino acids.

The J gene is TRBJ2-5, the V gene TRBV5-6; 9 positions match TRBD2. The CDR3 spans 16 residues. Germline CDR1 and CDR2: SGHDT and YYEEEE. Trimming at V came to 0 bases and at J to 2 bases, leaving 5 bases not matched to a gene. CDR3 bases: TGTGCCAGCAGCTTGGTGTCTGCGGGAGGGCAAGAGACCCAGTACTTC. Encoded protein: CASSLVSAGGQETQYF.

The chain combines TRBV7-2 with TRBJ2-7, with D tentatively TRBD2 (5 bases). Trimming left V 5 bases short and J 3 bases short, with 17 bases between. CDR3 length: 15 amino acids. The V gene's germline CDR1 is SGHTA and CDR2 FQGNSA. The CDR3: CASSPGPGRSYEQYF. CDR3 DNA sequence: TGTGCCAGCAGCCCGGGCCCGGGGAGAAGCTACGAGCAGTACTTC.

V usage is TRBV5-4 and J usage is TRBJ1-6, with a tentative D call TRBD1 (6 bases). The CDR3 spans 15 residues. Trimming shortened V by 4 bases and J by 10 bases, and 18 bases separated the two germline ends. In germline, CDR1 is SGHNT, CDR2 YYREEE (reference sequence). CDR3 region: CASSRRGDRQSPLHF. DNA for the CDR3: TGTGCCAGCAGCCGGAGGGGGGATCGGCAATCACCCCTCCACTTT.

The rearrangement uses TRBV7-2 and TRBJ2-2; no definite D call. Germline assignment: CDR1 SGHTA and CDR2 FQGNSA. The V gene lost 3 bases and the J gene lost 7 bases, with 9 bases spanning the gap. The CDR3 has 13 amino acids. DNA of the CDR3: TGTGCCAGCAGCTTTGTCATCGTCGGGGAGCTGTTTTTT. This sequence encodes CASSFVIVGELFF.

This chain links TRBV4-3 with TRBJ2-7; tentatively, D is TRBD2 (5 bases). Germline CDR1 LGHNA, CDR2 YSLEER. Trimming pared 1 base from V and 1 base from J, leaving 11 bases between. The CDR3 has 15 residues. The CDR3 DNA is TGCGCCAGCAGCCAAGCGCCCCCGGGGTCCTACGAGCAGTACTTC. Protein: CASSQAPPGSYEQYF.

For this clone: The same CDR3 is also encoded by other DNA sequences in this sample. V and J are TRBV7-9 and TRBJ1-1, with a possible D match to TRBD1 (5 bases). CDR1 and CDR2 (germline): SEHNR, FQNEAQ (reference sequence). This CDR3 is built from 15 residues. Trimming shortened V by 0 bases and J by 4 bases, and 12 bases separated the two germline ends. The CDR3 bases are TGTGCCAGCAGCTTAGCGTTCCAGGGCGCCACTGAAGCTTTCTTT. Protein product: CASSLAFQGATEAFF. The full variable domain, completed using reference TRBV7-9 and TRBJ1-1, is DTGVSQNPRHKITKRGQNVTFRCDPISEHNRLYWYRQTLGQGPEFLTYFQNEAQLEKSRLLSDRFSAERPKGSFSTLEIQRTEQGDSAMYLCASSLAFQGATEAFFGQGTRLTVV.